Below, 12 T cell receptor beta chains from the same sample are listed, as sequenced in a study of somatic mutations in cytotoxic T cells in rheumatoid arthritis. Clones were sequenced by immunoSEQ multiplex PCR, and TCRdb holds only the in-frame ones, with some missing. The table has under 20,000 clones, roughly 80% seen once. The source material was CD8+ T cells sorted from blood. These receptors were taken from an adult with rheumatoid arthritis.

The gene calls are TRBV13 and TRBJ2-1; TRBD2 matches 16 bases. The germline gives CDR1 PRHDT, CDR2 FYEKMQ (reference sequence). The ends lost 5 bases at V and 6 bases at J; junction bases unmatched: 13. The CDR3 has 19 amino acids. As DNA, the CDR3 is TGTGCCAGCAGCGCCGGGACTAGCGGGGGGGGCGAGAAGAGCAATGAGCAGTTCTTC. As protein: CASSAGTSGGGEKSNEQFF.

The chain is built from TRBV11-2 and TRBJ2-3; TRBD2 matches at 9 bases. Trimming took 3 bases from V and 0 from J; bases not matched to a gene: 1. CDR1 is SGHAT and CDR2 is FQNNGV in the germline V gene. The CDR3 spans 15 residues. CDR3 protein: CASSFSGGSTDTQYF. CDR3 coding DNA: TGTGCCAGCAGCTTTAGCGGGGGAAGCACAGATACGCAGTATTTT.

This rearrangement joins TRBV27 to TRBJ1-5; D remains ambiguous. CDR1 is MNHEY, CDR2 SMNVEV, per germline (reference sequence). The CDR3 sequence is 17 residues long. Trimming cost V 6 bases and J 4 bases, with 22 bases left between them. CDR3 sequence reads: CASSPGLGGPENQPQHF. In DNA, the CDR3 is TGTGCCAGCAGCCCGGGCCTGGGAGGGCCCGAAAATCAGCCCCAGCATTTT.

The DNA for the CDR3 is TGTGCCAGCAGTGAAGGACTAGCGGGGGCCTACGAGCAGTACTTC. Translation: CASSEGLAGAYEQYF. The V gene is TRBV6-1, the J gene TRBJ2-7; TRBD2 aligns across 12 bases. The CDR3 is 15 amino acids. With 1 base clipped from V and 2 bases from J, the junction kept 0 bases outside the gene matches. Germline CDR1 and CDR2: MNHNS and SASEGT.

Within the sample, this clone is medium-sized. The rearrangement joins TRBV30 to TRBJ2-5, with D possibly matching TRBD2 (5 bases). Trimming took 0 bases from V and 4 from J, leaving 6 bases between them. Germline V lookup: CDR1 GTSNPN, CDR2 SVGIG (reference sequence). This CDR3 contains 12 residues. The CDR3, as DNA: TGTGCCTGGAGTGTACTAGGAGAGACCCAGTACTTC. It is translated as CAWSVLGETQYF. Full variable domain (rest looked up from reference TRBV30 and TRBJ2-5): SQTIHQWPATLVQPVGSPLSLECTVEGTSNPNLYWYRQAAGRGLQLLFYSVGIGQISSEVPQNLSASRPQDRQFILSSKKLLLSDSGFYLCAWSVLGETQYFGPGTRLLVL.

The chain recombines TRBV7-9 with TRBJ1-1; 7 bases fit TRBD1. The length of the CDR3 is 16 residues. Germline CDR1 reads SEHNR; CDR2 reads FQNEAQ (reference sequence). V lost 5 bases to trimming and J lost 4 bases; unmatched junction nucleotides: 13. CDR3 residues: CASSVTGRSEGTEAFF. The CDR3 nucleotides read TGTGCCAGCAGCGTGACAGGGAGATCGGAGGGCACTGAAGCTTTCTTT. Together with reference TRBV7-9 and TRBJ1-1, the CDR3 gives the full variable domain: DTGVSQNPRHKITKRGQNVTFRCDPISEHNRLYWYRQTLGQGPEFLTYFQNEAQLEKSRLLSDRFSAERPKGSFSTLEIQRTEQGDSAMYLCASSVTGRSEGTEAFFGQGTRLTVV.

The genes are TRBV11-2 and TRBJ1-6; 10 nucleotides line up with TRBD1. The CDR3 runs to 17 residues. Germline loops: CDR1 SGHAT, CDR2 FQNNGV. The V gene end was trimmed by 0 bases and the J gene end by 10 bases; junction bases not matched to a gene: 9. CDR3 in amino acids: CASSLDPRDRGNSPLHF. DNA for the CDR3: TGTGCCAGCAGCTTAGATCCCCGGGACAGGGGAAACTCACCCCTCCACTTT.

The rearrangement uses TRBV7-6 and TRBJ2-2; 8 positions agree with TRBD2. Germline trimming cut 3 bases from V and 5 bases from J; bases unmatched to any gene: 8. CDR3 length equals 16 residues. Germline lookup yields CDR1 SGHVS and CDR2 FNYEAQ. CDR3 nucleotides: TGTGCCAGCAGCTTGCGGGGGGTTATGAGAACCGGGGAGCTGTTTTTT. Its protein is CASSLRGVMRTGELFF.

This chain connects TRBV7-3 to TRBJ2-1; 9 bases map to TRBD2. This CDR3 is built from 14 residues. CDR1 and CDR2 (germline): SGHTA, FQGTGA. V gave up 2 bases and J gave up 6 bases; unmatched junction bases: 2. The CDR3: CASSLAGGLNEQFF. In DNA form, the CDR3 reads TGTGCCAGCAGCTTAGCGGGGGGGCTCAATGAGCAGTTCTTC.

V usage is TRBV15 and J usage is TRBJ1-1; D possibly corresponds to TRBD1 (5 bases). The CDR3 is 12 amino acids. CDR1 LNHNV and CDR2 YYDKDF come from the germline V gene (reference sequence). Trimming took off 0 bases at V and 10 bases at J, with 9 bases between the two ends. CDR3 in DNA: TGTGCCACCAGCAGAGAAGGGGCACGAGCTTTCTTT. Amino acids: CATSREGARAFF.

The chain employs TRBV6-1 and TRBJ1-6, with D unclear. CDR3 length equals 14 residues. V gave up 7 bases and J gave up 8 bases, with 15 bases separating them. Germline V CDR1 and CDR2: MNHNS, SASEGT. The CDR3 protein is CASKHTEYDSPLHF. DNA of the CDR3: TGTGCCAGCAAGCACACGGAATACGATTCACCCCTCCACTTT.

The DNA for the CDR3 is TGTGCCAGTAGTCTCCGACCACTCGCGAACACCGGGGAGCTGTTTTTT. Translating gives CASSLRPLANTGELFF. V and J are TRBV19 and TRBJ2-2; no firm D call. The CDR3 consists of 16 residues. V lost 5 bases and J lost 0, with 13 bases in between. Germline V gene data show CDR1 as LNHDA and CDR2 as SQIVND (reference sequence).